This T cell receptor (beta chain) emerged from a study of blood T cell repertoires in COVID-19. The overall study: PBMCs, B-cell-depleted T cells, or T cells were the source of the cDNA or gDNA that made up the material.

The length of the CDR3 is 14 residues. The germline V gene encodes CDR1 SGHNT and CDR2 YYREEE (reference sequence). The J segment lost 7 bases and the V segment lost 5 bases, leaving 9 bases of the junction unmatched. In the authors' workflow: From reference gene primer amplification, estimates of nucleated cell counts were derived. Sequenced by immunoSEQ multiplex PCR; TCRdb stores in-frame clones only, minus some. That table furnishes V, J and clone size, whereas the DNA furnished D and trimming. Of some 110,000 clones in the sample, 83% were seen once. Sequencing was performed on peripheral blood. The chain uses TRBV5-4 and TRBJ2-1, with 7 nucleotides matching TRBD1. The source is a man aged 30 to 45 with acute or convalescent COVID-19. The CDR3 reads CASSDRTGGNEQFF. The CDR3 coding sequence is TGTGCCAGCAGTGACCGGACAGGTGGGAATGAGCAGTTCTTC.